Following are 31 T cell receptor beta chains from one sample sequenced in a study of OX40 agonist ivuxolimab in advanced cancers. Repertoires were generated with immunoSEQ multiplex PCR, while TCRdb's copy carries only in-frame clones and drops some. The table includes fewer than 35,000 clones, roughly 81% detected once. Material: CD4+ or CD8+ T cells sorted from blood, obtained in a trial of the OX40 agonist ivuxolimab. Receptors originate from an adult with an advanced solid tumor such as melanoma, head and neck, liver or kidney cancer.

The J gene is TRBJ1-2, the V gene TRBV28, with TRBD1 matching 10 bases. Germline V CDR1 and CDR2: MDHEN, SYDVKM. The CDR3 loop spans 12 amino acids. The V and J ends lost 10 bases and 8 bases, in that order; junction bases with no gene match: 7. As DNA, the CDR3 is TGTGCCATCCTCGGGACAGGGGACGGCTACACCTTC. Translation: CAILGTGDGYTF.

This clone was observed a handful of times. The chain is built from TRBV20-1 and TRBJ1-1, with D unresolved. Germline lookup yields CDR1 DFQATT and CDR2 SNEGSKA (reference sequence). The CDR3 consists of 11 residues. V was trimmed by 0 bases and J by 9 bases, leaving 8 bases between them. The CDR3 protein is CSARDISQAFF. The CDR3 bases are TGCAGTGCTAGAGATATCAGCCAAGCTTTCTTT.

There are a few counts of this clone. The chain links TRBV9 to TRBJ2-3; D is unresolved. Germline values: CDR1 SGDLS, CDR2 YYNGEE. With 3 bases removed from V and 1 base from J, the gap between germline ends came to 15 bases. The length of the CDR3 is 16 residues. CDR3 in amino acids: CASSGSDWLGTDTQYF. The CDR3 nucleotides read TGTGCCAGCAGCGGTTCCGACTGGCTAGGCACAGATACGCAGTATTTT.

This clone is classed as medium-sized. The chain joins TRBV19 to TRBJ2-3; 13 bases line up with TRBD2. The CDR3 spans 17 residues. J was trimmed by 1 base and V by 3 bases; bases with no gene match: 4. Looked up from germline, CDR1 is LNHDA and CDR2 is SQIVND (reference sequence). The CDR3 DNA sequence: TGTGCCAGTAGTATGGATACTAGCGGGGGGGGCACAGATACGCAGTATTTT. Protein sequence: CASSMDTSGGGTDTQYF.

The chain links TRBV18 to TRBJ1-1; 7 positions agree with TRBD1. The CDR3 runs 13 residues. Germline CDR1 and CDR2: KGHSH and LQKENI. V was clipped by 7 bases and J by 6 bases; unmatched bases: 8. CDR3 nucleotides: TGTGCCAGCTTACCGGACAGGTTGGCTGAAGCTTTCTTT. Protein product: CASLPDRLAEAFF.

This clone was detected only a few times. The chain uses TRBV7-7 and TRBJ2-1; 10 bases are a match to TRBD2. V was pared by 5 bases and J by 2 bases, with 6 bases of the junction left unmatched. Germline lookup yields CDR1 SSHAT and CDR2 FNYEAQ (reference sequence). The CDR3 covers 16 residues. The CDR3 here is CASSPVLAGAYNEQFF. In DNA, the CDR3 is TGTGCCAGCAGCCCCGTCCTAGCGGGAGCCTACAATGAGCAGTTCTTC.

The chain combines TRBV28 with TRBJ2-7, with TRBD2 matching over 7 bases. Germline values: CDR1 MDHEN, CDR2 SYDVKM. The V segment lost 7 bases and the J segment 2 bases; nucleotides outside the gene matches: 8. The CDR3 is made up of 14 amino acids. In DNA, the CDR3 is TGTGCCAGCAACTTCGCCCGGGGGGCCTACGAGCAGTACTTC. Its protein is CASNFARGAYEQYF. The variable domain in full, completed from reference TRBV28 and TRBJ2-7, reads DVKVTQSSRYLVKRTGEKVFLECVQDMDHENMFWYRQDPGLGLRLIYFSYDVKMKEKGDIPEGYSVSREKKERFSLILESASTNQTSMYLCASNFARGAYEQYFGPGTRLTVT.

The CDR3 sequence is CASSNRGGTDTQYF. The DNA of the CDR3 is TGTGCCAGCAGTAACCGGGGGGGCACAGATACGCAGTATTTT. V and J are TRBV2 and TRBJ2-3; 7 bases are shared with TRBD2. Germline V gene lookup returns CDR1 SNHLY and CDR2 FYNNEI. The CDR3 has 14 residues. V lost 5 bases and J lost 1; bases outside the gene matches: 3.

The chain couples TRBV30 to TRBJ1-6; TRBD1 might be the D (5 bases). With 2 bases removed from V and 7 bases from J, the gap between germline ends came to 18 bases. Germline V gene sequence: CDR1 GTSNPN, CDR2 SVGIG (reference sequence). CDR3 length: 16 amino acids. The CDR3 loop is CAWSKRGRIGNSPLHF. DNA for the CDR3: TGTGCCTGGAGTAAGCGGGGGAGGATAGGGAATTCACCCCTCCACTTT. Full variable domain (rest looked up from reference TRBV30 and TRBJ1-6): SQTIHQWPATLVQPVGSPLSLECTVEGTSNPNLYWYRQAAGRGLQLLFYSVGIGQISSEVPQNLSASRPQDRQFILSSKKLLLSDSGFYLCAWSKRGRIGNSPLHFGNGTRLTVT.

Only one count was recorded for this clone. CDR3 in amino acids: CASSWTQGAEGSEQYF. The CDR3 DNA follows: TGCGCCAGCAGCTGGACACAGGGTGCGGAGGGGTCCGAGCAGTACTTC. The chain uses TRBV5-1 and TRBJ2-7, with D tentatively TRBD1 or TRBD2 (6 bases each). CDR1 and CDR2 from the germline V gene are SGHRS and YFSETQ. CDR3 length: 16 amino acids. Trimming removed 3 bases from V and 6 bases from J, with 22 bases in between.

This clone came up once. The gene calls are TRBV28 and TRBJ2-1; a weak D match, TRBD1 (7 bases). Germline CDR1 and CDR2: MDHEN and SYDVKM. There are 14 residues in the CDR3. V dropped 3 bases and J dropped 6 bases, with 12 bases sitting between them. The CDR3 spells CASSFHRGGNEQFF. In DNA, the CDR3 is TGTGCCAGCAGTTTCCACAGGGGAGGCAATGAGCAGTTCTTC.

The chain carries TRBV9 and TRBJ1-2; D possibly corresponds to TRBD1 (5 bases). Trimming took 0 bases from V and 5 from J, leaving 5 bases between them. Germline V gene data show CDR1 as SGDLS and CDR2 as YYNGEE. The CDR3 runs 12 residues. The CDR3 loop reads CASSVGGYGYTF. The CDR3, as DNA: TGTGCCAGCAGCGTAGGGGGGTATGGCTACACCTTC.

The rearrangement links TRBV28 to TRBJ2-5, with 7 bases aligning to TRBD2. J gave up 4 bases and V 2 bases, and 4 bases lay outside the gene matches. CDR1 and CDR2 from the germline V gene are MDHEN and SYDVKM. The length of the CDR3 is 14 residues. CDR3 in DNA: TGTGCCAGCAGTTTAATCGGGGGGAGAGAGACCCAGTACTTC. This encodes CASSLIGGRETQYF.

The CDR3 DNA reads as TGTGCCAGCAGTGAAGCTGGGGGGGGTTTAGAGACCCAGTACTTC. It yields the protein CASSEAGGGLETQYF. J is TRBJ2-5 and V is TRBV2; 7 nucleotides agree with TRBD2. Germline V gene sequence: CDR1 SNHLY, CDR2 FYNNEI. The length of the CDR3 is 15 residues. V lost 0 bases, J lost 4 bases, and 5 bases stayed unmatched.

The V and J genes are TRBV30 and TRBJ2-5, with 12 bases fitting TRBD2. J lost 4 bases, V lost 4 bases, and 4 bases had no gene match. The germline V gene has CDR1 GTSNPN and CDR2 SVGIG (reference sequence). The CDR3 has 14 amino acids. The CDR3 nucleotides are TGTGCCTGGAATCTGGGACTAGCGGGAGAGACCCAGTACTTC. It specifies CAWNLGLAGETQYF. Variable domain in full (rest from reference TRBV30 and TRBJ2-5): SQTIHQWPATLVQPVGSPLSLECTVEGTSNPNLYWYRQAAGRGLQLLFYSVGIGQISSEVPQNLSASRPQDRQFILSSKKLLLSDSGFYLCAWNLGLAGETQYFGPGTRLLVL.

The chain is built from TRBV19 and TRBJ2-5, with 8 bases identical to TRBD2. V shed 7 bases, J shed 5 bases, and the junction held 9 bases outside the gene matches. The CDR3 totals 14 residues. Germline CDR1 and CDR2: LNHDA and SQIVND (reference sequence). CDR3 nucleotide sequence: TGTGCCAGTACTACGGGAGGGCCGGGTGAGACCCAGTACTTC. It translates to CASTTGGPGETQYF.

The chain is built from TRBV5-6 and TRBJ2-2, with D hard to call. Germline loops: CDR1 SGHDT, CDR2 YYEEEE. V lost 0 bases and J lost 6, with 9 bases in between. The CDR3 sequence is 14 residues long. The CDR3 nucleotides are TGTGCCAGCAGCTTGGGTCAGGCGGCCGGGGAGCTGTTTTTT. Translated, it gives CASSLGQAAGELFF.

CDR3 amino acids: CASSESRQVPSYGYTF. CDR3 nucleotides: TGTGCCAGCAGTGAAAGCAGACAGGTACCTTCCTATGGCTACACCTTC. The V call is TRBV6-1, the J call TRBJ1-2, with D possibly being TRBD1 (6 bases). Germline loops: CDR1 MNHNS, CDR2 SASEGT. Between the trimmed V and J ends, which lost 2 bases and 4 bases, there was a span of 17 bases. The CDR3 has 16 amino acids.

The rearrangement links TRBV10-3 to TRBJ1-2; D ambiguous. The V and J ends lost 8 bases and 6 bases respectively, with 16 bases between them. Germline CDR1 ENHRY, CDR2 SYGVKD. There are 13 residues in the CDR3. The CDR3 DNA reads as TGTGCCATCTTAGACTTTTCTGGGGATGGCTACACCTTC. Residues: CAILDFSGDGYTF.

This clone has just one count. The chain combines TRBV9 with TRBJ2-5, with 8 bases lining up with TRBD2. The DNA matches TRBJ2-7 better at its end, which makes the J call doubtful. The CDR3 contains 17 residues. Germline lookup yields CDR1 SGDLS and CDR2 YYNGEE. The CDR3 region is CASTTLGIAGTSYEQYF. In DNA, the CDR3 is TGTGCCAGCACCACCCTGGGGATAGCGGGGACCTCCTACGAGCAGTACTTC.

The chain carries TRBV18 and TRBJ2-7, with 11 positions matching TRBD1. The CDR3 consists of 17 residues. The junction had 10 bases not matched to a gene; V was cut back by 3 bases and J by 3 bases. Germline CDR1 KGHSH, CDR2 LQKENI. DNA for the CDR3: TGTGCCAGCTCACCCCATCCCGGGACAGGGGGACTCTACGAGCAGTACTTC. It yields the protein CASSPHPGTGGLYEQYF.

This chain connects TRBV10-1 to TRBJ2-1; either TRBD1 or TRBD2 may supply D (5 bases each). Germline V CDR1 and CDR2: WNHNN, SYGVQD (reference sequence). The CDR3 length is 15 residues. V shed 2 bases and J shed 8 bases, with 16 bases lying between them. The CDR3 bases are TGCGCCAGCAGTGAGCAGGGACGCCCATGGGATGAGCAGTTCTTC. As protein: CASSEQGRPWDEQFF.

The chain links TRBV5-1 to TRBJ2-5, with TRBD2 matching over 7 bases. CDR3 length equals 14 residues. Trimming removed 7 bases from V and 2 bases from J; junction bases left unmatched: 8. Germline CDR1 and CDR2: SGHRS and YFSETQ. In nucleotides, the CDR3 is TGCGCCAGCGGCACCTCTAGCGGACAAGAGACCCAGTACTTC. Protein: CASGTSSGQETQYF.

This clone was picked up a small number of times. J is TRBJ1-2 and V is TRBV6-1; D perhaps matches TRBD1 (6 bases). In germline, CDR1 is MNHNS, CDR2 SASEGT. CDR3 length: 14 amino acids. V shed 7 bases and J shed 4 bases, with 16 bases lying between them. The CDR3 sequence is CASKESGEGYGYTF. CDR3 sequence (DNA): TGTGCCAGCAAAGAGTCAGGGGAAGGCTATGGCTACACCTTC.

The chain uses TRBV28 and TRBJ2-7, with D possibly matching TRBD1 (5 bases). Germline V gene lookup returns CDR1 MDHEN and CDR2 SYDVKM. The CDR3 sequence is 14 residues long. V was trimmed by 5 bases and J by 8 bases, leaving 19 bases between them. The CDR3 loop reads CASSGDSKRAQQYF. The CDR3 DNA is TGTGCCAGCAGTGGAGACAGCAAACGAGCGCAGCAGTACTTC.

This chain joins TRBV2 and TRBJ1-5, with unresolved D. The V gene's germline CDR1 is SNHLY and CDR2 FYNNEI. The CDR3 is 11 amino acids. The ends were cut back, 5 bases at V and 3 bases at J, with 2 bases in the middle. CDR3 residues: CASSYNQPQHF. CDR3 nucleotides: TGTGCCAGCAGTTACAATCAGCCCCAGCATTTT.

This chain uses TRBV15 with TRBJ1-1; weak D call: TRBD1 (5 bases). V lost 5 bases and J 6 bases, leaving 13 bases between the germline ends. The CDR3 has 13 amino acids. Looked up from germline, CDR1 is LNHNV and CDR2 is YYDKDF (reference sequence). The DNA for the CDR3 is TGTGCCACCAGCCCTGGGACTTCTTCTGAAGCTTTCTTT. This encodes CATSPGTSSEAFF.

The gene calls are TRBV27 and TRBJ1-6, with a possible D match to TRBD1 (6 bases). This CDR3 spans 13 amino acids. Germline loops: CDR1 MNHEY, CDR2 SMNVEV (reference sequence). V lost 10 bases and J lost 9, with 16 bases in between. The CDR3 DNA is TGTGCCACGGGGGCGGGCATGAGTTCACCCCTCCACTTT. Amino acid sequence: CATGAGMSSPLHF.

The chain links TRBV28 to TRBJ2-2, with 8 bases lining up with TRBD2. Germline V CDR1 and CDR2: MDHEN, SYDVKM. The V gene end was trimmed by 1 base and the J gene end by 4 bases; junction bases not matched to a gene: 2. The CDR3 has 15 residues. CDR3 protein: CASSLYGTSTGELFF. The CDR3 coding sequence is TGTGCCAGCAGTTTATATGGGACTAGCACCGGGGAGCTGTTTTTT. The complete variable domain, with remaining parts taken from reference TRBV28 and TRBJ2-2, reads DVKVTQSSRYLVKRTGEKVFLECVQDMDHENMFWYRQDPGLGLRLIYFSYDVKMKEKGDIPEGYSVSREKKERFSLILESASTNQTSMYLCASSLYGTSTGELFFGEGSRLTVL.

V and J are TRBV7-8 and TRBJ2-1; D is perhaps TRBD1 (6 bases). Germline V gene data show CDR1 as SGHVS and CDR2 as FQNEAQ. Trimming took off 0 bases at V and 10 bases at J, with 16 bases between the two ends. This CDR3 region has 15 residues. The CDR3 DNA follows: TGTGCCAGCAGCTTAGCGTTAATCCTAGGGGGAGAGCAGTTCTTC. This encodes CASSLALILGGEQFF.

The chain links TRBV7-9 to TRBJ2-7; D ambiguous. V was shortened by 8 bases and J by 4 bases, with 12 bases between the two germline ends. The CDR3 contains 12 residues. Germline loops: CDR1 SEHNR, CDR2 FQNEAQ (reference sequence). DNA of the CDR3: TGTGCCAGCGGCAGCGATTATTACGAGCAGTACTTC. This translates into CASGSDYYEQYF.